This T cell receptor beta chain was recorded in a study of blood T cell repertoires in COVID-19. The overall study: Collection of acute and convalescent COVID-19 samples took place in the United States, Italy and Spain. From T cells, B-cell-depleted T cells, or PBMCs came the material, which was cDNA or gDNA.

The CDR3 extends over 16 amino acids. The V gene's germline CDR1 is MNHEY and CDR2 SVGAGI. Trimming pared 0 bases from V and 1 base from J, leaving 12 bases between. Authors' processing steps: Estimates of nucleated cell counts were drawn from the amplification of reference gene primers. The table came from immunoSEQ multiplex PCR; TCRdb's copy has only in-frame clones and leaves some out. That table is the source of V, J and clone size, and D and trimming were worked out from the DNA. The table has tens of thousands of clones, 75% to 85% seen once. The origin of this receptor is a woman aged 70-85 years with acute or convalescent COVID-19. Material for sequencing was peripheral blood. J is TRBJ1-1 and V is TRBV6-5; TRBD1 is a possible D gene (6 bases). CDR3 nucleotide sequence: TGTGCCAGCAGTTACTCGGGCAGGGGCTCGAACACTGAAGCTTTCTTT. Protein product: CASSYSGRGSNTEAFF.